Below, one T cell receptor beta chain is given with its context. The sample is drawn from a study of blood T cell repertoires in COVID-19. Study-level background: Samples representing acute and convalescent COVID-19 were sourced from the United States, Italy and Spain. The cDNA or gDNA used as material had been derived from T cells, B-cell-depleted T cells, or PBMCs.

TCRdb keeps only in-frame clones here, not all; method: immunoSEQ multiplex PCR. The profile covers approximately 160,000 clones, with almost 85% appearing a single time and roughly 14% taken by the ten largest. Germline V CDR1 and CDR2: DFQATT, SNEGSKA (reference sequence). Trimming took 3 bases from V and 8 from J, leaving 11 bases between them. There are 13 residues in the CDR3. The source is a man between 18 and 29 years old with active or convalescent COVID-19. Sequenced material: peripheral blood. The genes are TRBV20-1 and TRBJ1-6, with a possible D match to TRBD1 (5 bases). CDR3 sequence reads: CSASIGGYSPLHF. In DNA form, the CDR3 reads TGCAGTGCTAGTATTGGGGGGTATTCACCCCTCCACTTT.